The clone carrying this T cell receptor (beta chain) has just one count. The sample belongs to a study of shared clonotypes between healthy human individuals. CDR3 size: 15 residues. V lost 4 bases to trimming and J lost 9 bases; unmatched junction nucleotides: 9. Germline V gene data show CDR1 as SGDLS and CDR2 as YYNGEE. The assay was immunoSEQ multiplex PCR, and TCRdb's table has in-frame clones only and misses some. The sample lists about 1 million clones, roughly 75% occurring once. The chain uses TRBV9 and TRBJ1-6; TRBD1 aligns across 8 bases. Sequencing was done on a sample of memory CD4+ T cells sorted from blood. Subset reported: CD45RA-negative fraction. This receptor was identified in a man between 18 and 35 years old in good health. CDR3 bases: TGTGCCAGCAGCCGCGATACAGGGGGGGGTTCACCCCTCCACTTT. Translation gives CASSRDTGGGSPLHF.